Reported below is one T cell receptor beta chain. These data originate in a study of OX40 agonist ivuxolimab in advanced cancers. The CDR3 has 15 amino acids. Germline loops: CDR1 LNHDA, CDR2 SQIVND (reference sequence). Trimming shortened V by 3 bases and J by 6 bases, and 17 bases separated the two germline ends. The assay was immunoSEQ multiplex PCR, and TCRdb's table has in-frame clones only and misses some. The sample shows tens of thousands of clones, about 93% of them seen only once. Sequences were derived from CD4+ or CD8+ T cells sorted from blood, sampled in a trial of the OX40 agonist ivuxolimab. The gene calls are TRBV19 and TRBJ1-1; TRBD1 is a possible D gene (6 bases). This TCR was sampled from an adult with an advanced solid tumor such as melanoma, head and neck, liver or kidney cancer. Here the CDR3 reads CASSIRDTGSAEAFF. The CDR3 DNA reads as TGTGCCAGTAGTATCCGGGACACCGGGAGCGCTGAAGCTTTCTTT. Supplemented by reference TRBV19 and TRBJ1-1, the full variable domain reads DGGITQSPKYLFRKEGQNVTLSCEQNLNHDAMYWYRQDPGQGLRLIYYSQIVNDFQKGDIAEGYSVSREKKESFPLTVTSAQKNPTAFYLCASSIRDTGSAEAFFGQGTRLTVV.